Reported below is one T cell receptor (beta chain). The PCR ran on 60 Vbeta and 13 Jbeta primers. Some clones are missing from TCRdb's copy, which holds only in-frame ones; the method was immunoSEQ multiplex PCR. Altogether approximately 180,000 clones are present, under 85% being singletons, with the ten largest covering less than 2.5%. This specimen comes from a study of cytomegalovirus exposure and HLA in healthy donors. Per the germline V gene, CDR1 is MNHNS and CDR2 is SASEGT. The CDR3 is 16 amino acids. V shed 2 bases and J 0 bases; nucleotides not matched to a gene: 3. V usage is TRBV6-1 and J usage is TRBJ1-3; 8 nucleotides line up with TRBD1. The sample consisted of PBMCs. This clonotype was obtained from a human donor in good health. The chain's CDR3 is CASSERGQGSGNTIYF. The CDR3 nucleotides read TGTGCCAGCAGTGAAAGAGGACAGGGCTCTGGAAACACCATATATTTT.